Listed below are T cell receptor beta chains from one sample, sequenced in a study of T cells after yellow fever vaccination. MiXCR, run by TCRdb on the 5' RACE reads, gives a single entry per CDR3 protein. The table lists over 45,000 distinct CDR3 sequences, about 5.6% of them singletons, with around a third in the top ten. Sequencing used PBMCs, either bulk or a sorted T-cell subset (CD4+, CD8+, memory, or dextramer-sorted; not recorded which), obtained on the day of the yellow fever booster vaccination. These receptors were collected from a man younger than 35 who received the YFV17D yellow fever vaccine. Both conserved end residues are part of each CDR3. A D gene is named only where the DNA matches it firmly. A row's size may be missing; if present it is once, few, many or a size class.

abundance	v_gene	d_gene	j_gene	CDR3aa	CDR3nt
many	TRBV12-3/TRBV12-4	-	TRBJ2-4	CASTLSPLAKNIQYF	TGTGCCAGCACCCTGTCTCCCTTAGCCAAAAACATTCAGTACTTC
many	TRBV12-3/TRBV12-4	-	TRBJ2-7	CASSLGGGYEQYF	TGTGCCAGCAGTTTGGGAGGGGGTTACGAGCAGTACTTC
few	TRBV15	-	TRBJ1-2	CATSREYGAQGSHGYTF	TGTGCCACCAGCAGAGAGTACGGGGCCCAAGGTAGTCATGGCTACACCTTC
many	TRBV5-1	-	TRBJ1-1	CASTRKQGVDTEAFF	TGCGCCAGCACCAGAAAACAGGGCGTCGACACTGAAGCTTTCTTT
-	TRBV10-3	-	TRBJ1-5	CAISESGGGQPQHF	TGTGCCATCAGTGAGTCGGGAGGGGGGCAGCCCCAGCATTTT
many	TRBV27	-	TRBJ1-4	CASSLSGGIRSEKLFF	TGTGCCAGCAGTTTATCAGGGGGGATTCGTAGTGAAAAACTGTTTTTT
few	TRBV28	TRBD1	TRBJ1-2	CASNTGALDGYTF	TGTGCCAGCAACACAGGGGCGTTGGATGGCTACACCTTC
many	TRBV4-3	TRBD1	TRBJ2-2	CASSQVPGQGTTNTGELFF	TGCGCCAGCAGCCAAGTCCCGGGACAGGGGACGACGAACACCGGGGAGCTGTTTTTT
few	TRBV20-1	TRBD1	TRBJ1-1	CSARRGTGNTEAFF	TGCAGTGCTAGACGGGGGACAGGAAACACTGAAGCTTTCTTT
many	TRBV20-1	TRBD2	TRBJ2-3	CSATAIASGDDTDTQYF	TGCAGTGCTACCGCAATAGCTAGCGGGGACGACACAGATACGCAGTATTTT
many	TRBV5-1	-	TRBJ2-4	CASSTLYGGEAKNIQYF	TGCGCCAGCAGCACACTATACGGGGGAGAGGCCAAAAACATTCAGTACTTC
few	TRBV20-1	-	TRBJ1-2	CSAWTETYGYTF	TGCAGTGCTTGGACAGAGACCTATGGCTACACCTTC
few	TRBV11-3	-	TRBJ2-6	CASSPHPGANVLTF	TGTGCCAGCAGCCCCCATCCTGGGGCCAACGTCCTGACTTTC
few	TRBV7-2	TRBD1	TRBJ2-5	CASSAGTEETQYF	TGTGCCAGCAGTGCCGGGACAGAAGAGACCCAGTACTTC
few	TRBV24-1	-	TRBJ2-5	CATQDEWETQYF	TGTGCCACCCAAGACGAGTGGGAGACCCAGTACTTC
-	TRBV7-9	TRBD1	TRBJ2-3	CASSPGTDTDTQYF	TGTGCCAGCAGCCCCGGGACAGACACAGATACGCAGTATTTT